This TCR beta chain emerged from a study of patients and donors after allogeneic stem cell transplantation. TCRdb used MiXCR to reprocess the RT-PCR reads, holding one entry per CDR3 protein. The sample lists hundreds of thousands of distinct CDR3 sequences, roughly 17% occurring once. This CDR3 has 14 amino acids. The chain combines TRBV21-1 with TRBJ1-5. TRBV21-1 is a pseudogene segment. Sample: blood, either unsorted or a sorted T cell fraction (not recorded which). This TCR was sampled from a human donor who was either an allogeneic HSCT recipient or a stem cell or donor lymphocyte infusion donor (not recorded which). It is not recorded whose cells these are; they may come from a transplant donor. The CDR3 protein is CASSQDGKTQPQHF. For the CDR3, the DNA is TGTGCCAGCAGCCAAGATGGAAAGACTCAGCCCCAGCATTTT.